The 17 T cell receptor beta chains listed next were all sequenced from one sample in a study of CD8 T cells in ankylosing spondylitis. TCRdb analysed the 5' RACE reads with MiXCR anew, one entry per CDR3 protein. The sample contains about 320,000 distinct CDR3 sequences, approximately 10% of which appear only once. The specimen was blood, either unsorted or a sorted T cell fraction (not recorded which). The receptors were gathered from a female donor with ankylosing spondylitis or in good health (not recorded which).

This clonotype occurred many times. This CDR3 is CASSLERVNTEAFF. The CDR3 DNA sequence: TGCGCCAGCAGCTTGGAACGTGTGAACACTGAAGCTTTCTTT. The V gene is TRBV5-1, the J gene TRBJ1-1, with unresolved D. The CDR3 runs to 14 residues. V was trimmed by 0 bases and J by 0 bases, leaving 6 bases between them. The germline gives CDR1 SGHRS, CDR2 YFSETQ.

Points on this clonotype: This may be a read error, as it is one base from a much larger clone. The chain combines TRBV29-1 with TRBJ1-2; D possibly corresponds to TRBD1 (6 bases). The V gene's germline CDR1 is SQVTM and CDR2 ANQGSEA. The CDR3 extends over 14 amino acids. CDR3 bases: TGCAGCGTTCCTACCCCAGGGGCCAGAGGTGGCGACACCTTC. Its translation is CSVPTPGARGGDTF.

In regard to this clonotype: It may be a read error: a sequence one base away is much more abundant. The chain recombines TRBV29-1 with TRBJ2-7; maybe TRBD1 (6 bases). Germline V gene sequence: CDR1 SQVTM, CDR2 ANQGSEA. CDR3 size: 12 residues. The CDR3 loop is CNVEQGPYEQYF. As DNA, the CDR3 is TGCAACGTTGAACAGGGCCCCTACGAGCAGTACTTC.

This clonotype occurred a few times. The chain carries TRBV20-1 and TRBJ2-7, with a tentative D call TRBD1 (6 bases). V lost 3 bases, J lost 5 bases, and 17 bases lay in between. This CDR3 has 14 residues. Germline V gene data show CDR1 as DFQATT and CDR2 as SNEGSKA (reference sequence). CDR3 DNA: TGCAGTGCTAGGCCCCGGACAGTTCATAACGAGCAGTACTTC. It codes for CSARPRTVHNEQYF.

V and J are TRBV12-3 or TRBV12-4 and TRBJ2-7; unclear D gene. This CDR3 region has 12 residues. V lost 6 bases to trimming and J lost 5 bases, with 11 bases between them. This CDR3 reads CASRIAENEQYF. The CDR3 DNA is TGTGCCAGCAGGATTGCCGAAAACGAGCAGTACTTC.

This clonotype has only a few counts. V usage is TRBV7-8 and J usage is TRBJ2-1, with unresolved D. V lost 5 bases to trimming and J lost 0 bases, with 11 bases between them. This CDR3 comprises 15 residues. Per germline, CDR1 SGHVS and CDR2 FQNEAQ. Written as DNA, the CDR3 is TGTGCCAGCAGCCACAGTATCCGCTCCTACAATGAGCAGTTCTTC. Its translation: CASSHSIRSYNEQFF.

This clonotype was observed a handful of times. The rearrangement joins TRBV6-2 or TRBV6-3 to TRBJ2-5, with no clear D. Between the trimmed V and J ends, which lost 6 bases and 4 bases, there was a span of 12 bases. The CDR3 covers 13 residues. Germline assignment: CDR1 MNHEY and CDR2 SVGEGT. The CDR3 loop is CASSLGKVETQYF. The CDR3 DNA is TGTGCCAGCAGCCTCGGTAAGGTAGAGACCCAGTACTTC.

Many counts were recorded for this clonotype. V usage is TRBV5-1 and J usage is TRBJ2-3, with 12 nucleotides matching TRBD1. Germline V CDR1 and CDR2: SGHRS, YFSETQ. Trimming removed 0 bases from V and 5 bases from J; junction bases left unmatched: 4. The CDR3 is 16 amino acids. CDR3 coding DNA: TGCGCCAGCAGCTTGGCAGGGACAGGGGGCCAAGATACGCAGTATTTT. Its protein product is CASSLAGTGGQDTQYF.

This clonotype was detected ten times or more. The chain carries TRBV12-3 or TRBV12-4 and TRBJ2-2; 9 bases fit TRBD2. The CDR3 runs to 16 residues. The J segment lost 4 bases and the V segment lost 6 bases, leaving 9 bases of the junction unmatched. The chain's CDR3 is CASRPSGEVATGELFF. The CDR3 DNA sequence: TGTGCCAGCAGACCTAGCGGGGAAGTTGCCACCGGGGAGCTGTTTTTT.

The chain has TRBV5-6 and TRBJ2-5; D unclear. CDR3 length: 12 residues. The germline V gene encodes CDR1 SGHDT and CDR2 YYEEEE. V lost 3 bases, J lost 6 bases, and 9 bases lay in between. CDR3 amino acids: CASSSLAKTQYF. The CDR3 nucleotides read TGTGCCAGCAGCTCCCTGGCGAAGACCCAGTACTTC.

This clonotype was picked up many times. This chain uses TRBV7-9 with TRBJ2-7, with TRBD1 matching over 9 bases. V shed 2 bases, J shed 2 bases, and the junction held 7 bases outside the gene matches. From germline, CDR1 is SEHNR and CDR2 FQNEAQ (reference sequence). The CDR3 totals 16 residues. The CDR3 DNA is TGTGCCAGCAGCTTACCTTTGGGACAGGGAGCCTACGAGCAGTACTTC. Protein sequence: CASSLPLGQGAYEQYF.

This clonotype was seen many times. The chain employs TRBV11-2 and TRBJ2-7; no clear D gene. The CDR3 contains 13 residues. The germline V gene has CDR1 SGHAT and CDR2 FQNNGV. Trimming removed 6 bases at V and 1 base at J, with 10 bases between. The CDR3 loop reads CASRSEESYEQYF. The CDR3 bases are TGTGCCAGCAGATCGGAAGAGTCCTACGAGCAGTACTTC.

In this sample, this clonotype turned up many times. This chain joins TRBV20-1 and TRBJ2-7; 11 positions match TRBD2. The germline gives CDR1 DFQATT, CDR2 SNEGSKA (reference sequence). The CDR3 runs to 12 residues. Here the CDR3 DNA reads TGCACTAGCGGGAGGACTATCTACGAGCAGTACTTC. Its translation: CTSGRTIYEQYF.

The chain recombines TRBV12-3 or TRBV12-4 with TRBJ1-5, with D perhaps matching TRBD1 (5 bases). Trimming cost V 4 bases and J 0 bases, with 10 bases left between them. The CDR3 contains 15 residues. The chain's CDR3 is CASSSGGTSNQPQHF. The CDR3 region has the DNA TGTGCCAGCAGTTCTGGGGGGACTAGCAATCAGCCCCAGCATTTT.

In this sample, this clonotype turned up many times. The chain uses TRBV12-3 or TRBV12-4 and TRBJ2-7, with a tentative D call TRBD1 (6 bases). V lost 3 bases and J lost 4, with 25 bases in between. The CDR3 covers 18 residues. CDR3 region: CASSLGTSNDPAAYEQYF. The CDR3 region has the DNA TGTGCCAGCAGTTTGGGGACATCAAACGACCCTGCGGCGTACGAGCAGTACTTC.

This clonotype was detected a few times. The chain has TRBV7-8 and TRBJ2-1; no reliable D call. V lost 1 base and J lost 2, with 9 bases in between. The CDR3 has 15 residues. The V gene's germline CDR1 is SGHVS and CDR2 FQNEAQ. CDR3 coding DNA: TGTGCCAGCAGCTTAGAAAGGGCGGCCTACAATGAGCAGTTCTTC. Its protein product is CASSLERAAYNEQFF.

This clonotype was counted many times. The chain couples TRBV5-1 to TRBJ2-1, with a tentative D call TRBD1 (5 bases). The CDR3 totals 13 residues. Per the germline V gene, CDR1 is SGHRS and CDR2 is YFSETQ. V shed 4 bases and J shed 8 bases, with 13 bases lying between them. The CDR3 bases are TGCGCCAGCAGCGTAACAGGTTTGCATGAGCAGTTCTTC. It is translated as CASSVTGLHEQFF. The full variable domain, in which reference TRBV5-1 and TRBJ2-1 provide the parts outside the CDR3, is KAGVTQTPRYLIKTRGQQVTLSCSPISGHRSVSWYQQTPGQGLQFLFEYFSETQRNKGNFPGRFSGRQFSNSRSEMNVSTLELGDSALYLCASSVTGLHEQFFGPGTRLTVL.